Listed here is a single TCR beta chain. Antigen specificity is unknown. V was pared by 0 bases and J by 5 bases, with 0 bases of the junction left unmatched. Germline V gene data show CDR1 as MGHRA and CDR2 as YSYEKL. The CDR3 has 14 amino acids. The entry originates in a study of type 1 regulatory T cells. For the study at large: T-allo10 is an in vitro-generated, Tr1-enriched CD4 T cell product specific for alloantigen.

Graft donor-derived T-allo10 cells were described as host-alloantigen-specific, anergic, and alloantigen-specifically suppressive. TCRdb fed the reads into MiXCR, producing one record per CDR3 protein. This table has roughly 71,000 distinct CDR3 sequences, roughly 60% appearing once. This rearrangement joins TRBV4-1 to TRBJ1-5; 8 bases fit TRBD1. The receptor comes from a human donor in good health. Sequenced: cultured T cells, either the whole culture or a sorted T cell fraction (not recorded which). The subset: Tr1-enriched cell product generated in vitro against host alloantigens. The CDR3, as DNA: TGCGCCAGCAGCCAAGACAGGGGGCATCAGCCCCAGCATTTT. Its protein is CASSQDRGHQPQHF.